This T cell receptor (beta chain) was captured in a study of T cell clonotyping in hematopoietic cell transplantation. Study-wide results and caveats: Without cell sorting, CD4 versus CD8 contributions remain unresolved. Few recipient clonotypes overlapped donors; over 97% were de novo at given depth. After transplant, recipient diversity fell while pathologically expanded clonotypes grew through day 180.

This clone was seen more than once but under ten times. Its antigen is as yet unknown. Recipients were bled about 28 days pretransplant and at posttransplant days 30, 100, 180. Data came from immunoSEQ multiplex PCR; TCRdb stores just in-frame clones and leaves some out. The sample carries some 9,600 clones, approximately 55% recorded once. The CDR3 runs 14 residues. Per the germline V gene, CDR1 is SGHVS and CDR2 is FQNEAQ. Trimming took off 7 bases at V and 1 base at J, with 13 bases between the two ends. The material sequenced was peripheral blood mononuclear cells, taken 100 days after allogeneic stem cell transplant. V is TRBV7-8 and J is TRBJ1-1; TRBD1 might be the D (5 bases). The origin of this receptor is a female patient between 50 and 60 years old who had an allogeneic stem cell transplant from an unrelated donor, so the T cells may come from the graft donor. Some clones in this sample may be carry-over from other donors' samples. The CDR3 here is CASNPTGGNTEAFF. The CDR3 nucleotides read TGTGCCAGCAACCCAACGGGGGGGAACACTGAAGCTTTCTTT.